One and the same sample provided the 5 T cell receptor beta chains below, sequenced in a study of response to subunit inactivated influenza vaccine. MiXCR, run by TCRdb on the RT-PCR reads, gives a single entry per CDR3 protein. This sample has 600,000 to 850,000 distinct CDR3 sequences; about 15% occur once, and the top ten carry approximately 7.6%. The sequencing used PBMCs from blood, collected approximately 15 days before vaccination. The receptors originated from a man aged 50-59 years who received an inactivated influenza vaccine.

The chain has TRBV7-9 and TRBJ2-3, with TRBD2 matching 11 bases. CDR1 is SEHNR, CDR2 FQNEAQ, per germline (reference sequence). The CDR3 contains 15 residues. Unmatched junction bases numbered 5, after V lost 5 bases and J lost 4 bases. CDR3 bases: TGTGCCAGCAGCGCCACTAGCGGGAGATCAGATACGCAGTATTTT. It specifies CASSATSGRSDTQYF.

This chain connects TRBV12-3 or TRBV12-4 to TRBJ2-1; 8 bases map to TRBD1. J gave up 5 bases and V 4 bases, and 4 bases lay outside the gene matches. This CDR3 has 14 amino acids. CDR3 sequence: CASSWTGLDNEQFF. CDR3 DNA: TGTGCCAGCAGTTGGACAGGGTTGGACAATGAGCAGTTCTTC.

This chain joins TRBV7-2 and TRBJ2-7; D unclear. The V gene's germline CDR1 is SGHTA and CDR2 FQGNSA. Trimming stripped 1 base from V and 1 base from J, with 11 bases between. The CDR3 has 15 amino acids. The CDR3 spells CASSLGGLRSYEQYF. CDR3 bases: TGTGCCAGCAGCTTAGGTGGCCTCCGGTCCTACGAGCAGTACTTC.

The table lists this clonotype with many counts. The V gene is TRBV7-2, the J gene TRBJ1-1; D not resolved. From germline, CDR1 is SGHTA and CDR2 FQGNSA. The CDR3 spans 12 residues. Trimming stripped 4 bases from V and 1 base from J, with 4 bases between. The CDR3 region has the DNA TGTGCCAGCAGCTCACAGAACACTGAAGCTTTCTTT. Translating it yields CASSSQNTEAFF.

Many counts were recorded for this clonotype. The genes are TRBV28 and TRBJ1-2, with TRBD1 matching 9 bases. J gave up 4 bases and V 3 bases, and 6 bases lay outside the gene matches. The CDR3 length is 15 residues. Germline CDR1 is MDHEN and CDR2 is SYDVKM. DNA for the CDR3: TGTGCCAGCAGTTTTACTACAGGGGGCTTCTATGGCTACACCTTC. It encodes CASSFTTGGFYGYTF.